These 27 T cell receptor beta chains were sequenced from one sample in a study of blood T cell repertoires in COVID-19. Only in-frame clones appear in the TCRdb table, and some are missing; sequencing was by immunoSEQ multiplex PCR. The repertoire has a few hundred thousand clones, roughly nine tenths of them found once; the top ten carry 6.2%. The sequenced material came from peripheral blood. These receptors came from a man in his fifties or sixties with acute or convalescent COVID-19.

This chain uses TRBV11-3 with TRBJ2-1; the match to TRBD1 covers 8 bases. The CDR3 totals 15 residues. J lost 4 bases, V lost 4 bases, and 6 bases had no gene match. Germline V gene data show CDR1 as SGHNT and CDR2 as YENEEA. This CDR3 reads CASSSLRDRYNEQFF. CDR3 nucleotide sequence: TGTGCCAGCAGCTCCCTCCGGGACAGGTACAATGAGCAGTTCTTC.

The gene calls are TRBV28 and TRBJ1-2; 8 positions match TRBD1. The ends lost 7 bases at V and 3 bases at J; junction bases unmatched: 10. The CDR3 length is 15 residues. Germline CDR1 MDHEN, CDR2 SYDVKM. The CDR3 loop is CASTITGGGDYGYTF. DNA for the CDR3: TGTGCCAGCACCATCACAGGGGGAGGGGACTATGGCTACACCTTC.

The chain links TRBV7-2 to TRBJ1-5; a possible D gene is TRBD1 (5 bases). CDR1 SGHTA and CDR2 FQGNSA come from the germline V gene. The CDR3 runs to 17 residues. V dropped 5 bases and J dropped 0 bases, with 17 bases sitting between them. The chain's CDR3 is CASSPFPAGTSNQPQHF. The CDR3, as DNA: TGTGCCAGCAGCCCCTTCCCGGCGGGGACTAGCAATCAGCCCCAGCATTTT.

The chain uses TRBV5-8 and TRBJ1-1; D not resolved. CDR3 length: 15 residues. Trimming took 4 bases from V and 2 from J, leaving 15 bases between them. Germline-derived CDR1 and CDR2 are SGHTS and YDEGEE. The CDR3 DNA follows: TGTGCCAGCAGCGTGGGAAGCTCACCCAACACTGAAGCTTTCTTT. It encodes CASSVGSSPNTEAFF. The full variable domain, rest sourced from reference TRBV5-8 and TRBJ1-1, is EAGVTQSPTHLIKTRGQQATLRCSPISGHTSVYWYQQALGLGLQFLLWYDEGEERNRGNFPPRFSGRQFPNYSSELNVNALELEDSALYLCASSVGSSPNTEAFFGQGTRLTVV.

The chain is built from TRBV9 and TRBJ2-7, with TRBD2 matching over 7 bases. The CDR3 is 14 amino acids. Unmatched junction bases numbered 4, after V lost 4 bases and J lost 0 bases. In germline, CDR1 is SGDLS, CDR2 YYNGEE. This CDR3 reads CASSPAGVSYEQYF. The CDR3 nucleotides read TGTGCCAGCAGCCCCGCGGGAGTCTCCTACGAGCAGTACTTC.

The chain recombines TRBV5-4 with TRBJ2-1; 9 nucleotides line up with TRBD2. This CDR3 comprises 18 residues. Unmatched junction bases numbered 13, after V lost 4 bases and J lost 2 bases. CDR1 SGHNT and CDR2 YYREEE come from the germline V gene (reference sequence). The CDR3 nucleotides are TGTGCCAGCAGCGGGCGGTCTCTTAGCGGGGGCCCCTACAATGAGCAGTTCTTC. This gives the protein CASSGRSLSGGPYNEQFF. The complete variable domain, with remaining parts taken from reference TRBV5-4 and TRBJ2-1, reads ETGVTQSPTHLIKTRGQQVTLRCSSQSGHNTVSWYQQALGQGPQFIFQYYREEENGRGNFPPRFSGLQFPNYSSELNVNALELDDSALYLCASSGRSLSGGPYNEQFFGPGTRLTVL.

V gene TRBV5-5 combines with J gene TRBJ1-1; D possibly corresponds to TRBD1 (6 bases). Trimming pared 2 bases from V and 4 bases from J, leaving 15 bases between. CDR1 and CDR2 (germline): SGHKS, YYEKEE (reference sequence). There are 15 residues in the CDR3. The CDR3, as DNA: TGTGCCAGCAGCTTCTCGGCAGGGGCGCGCACTGAAGCTTTCTTT. Encoded protein: CASSFSAGARTEAFF. Full variable domain (missing parts from reference TRBV5-5 and TRBJ1-1): DAGVTQSPTHLIKTRGQQVTLRCSPISGHKSVSWYQQVLGQGPQFIFQYYEKEERGRGNFPDRFSARQFPNYSSELNVNALLLGDSALYLCASSFSAGARTEAFFGQGTRLTVV.

This chain joins TRBV4-3 and TRBJ1-5; TRBD1 aligns across 9 bases. In germline, CDR1 is LGHNA, CDR2 YSLEER. This CDR3 comprises 14 residues. V trimming: 2 bases; J trimming: 7 bases; junction bases outside the gene matches: 3. CDR3 nucleotides: TGCGCCAGCAGCCAACGGACAGGGGAGCAGCCCCAGCATTTT. Protein sequence: CASSQRTGEQPQHF.

This clone was seen more than once but under ten times. CDR3 DNA sequence: TGTGCCAGCAGCTATGCCGGGACAGGGGGCCGGGTATATGAAAAACTGTTTTTT. The encoded protein is CASSYAGTGGRVYEKLFF. V gene TRBV27 combines with J gene TRBJ1-4; 12 bases are a match to TRBD1. V lost 6 bases, J lost 6 bases, and 14 bases stayed unmatched. Germline V gene lookup returns CDR1 MNHEY and CDR2 SMNVEV (reference sequence). CDR3 length: 18 residues.

The V call is TRBV20-1, the J call TRBJ2-7; D gene ambiguous. CDR1 and CDR2 from the germline V gene are DFQATT and SNEGSKA (reference sequence). This CDR3 comprises 11 residues. V was pared by 7 bases and J by 4 bases, with 11 bases between. The DNA for the CDR3 is TGCAGTGTCCCCAGGTCGTACGAGCAGTACTTC. This translates into CSVPRSYEQYF.

V gene TRBV13 combines with J gene TRBJ2-7; 13 bases fit TRBD2. The CDR3 consists of 15 residues. The ends lost 5 bases at V and 3 bases at J; junction bases unmatched: 4. Germline V gives CDR1 PRHDT, CDR2 FYEKMQ (reference sequence). This CDR3 reads CASSERLAGGYEQYF. As DNA, the CDR3 is TGTGCCAGCAGCGAGAGACTAGCGGGAGGCTACGAGCAGTACTTC.

The J gene is TRBJ1-2, the V gene TRBV10-3; TRBD1 matches at 7 bases. The length of the CDR3 is 14 residues. Germline trimming cut 6 bases from V and 4 bases from J; bases unmatched to any gene: 8. Germline loops: CDR1 ENHRY, CDR2 SYGVKD. The CDR3 sequence: CAIRSDREFYGYTF. CDR3 DNA: TGTGCCATCAGGAGCGACAGGGAATTCTATGGCTACACCTTC.

J is TRBJ2-3 and V is TRBV29-1; D perhaps matches TRBD1 (5 bases). The CDR3 has 14 residues. V lost 5 bases, J lost 2 bases, and 14 bases lay in between. Germline CDR1 is SQVTM and CDR2 is ANQGSEA. CDR3 region: CSVSAQGVTDTQYF. Written as DNA, the CDR3 is TGCAGCGTTTCCGCGCAAGGGGTCACAGATACGCAGTATTTT.

This chain links TRBV9 with TRBJ1-1, with TRBD1 matching over 10 bases. Germline CDR1 is SGDLS and CDR2 is YYNGEE. CDR3 length: 17 amino acids. The V gene end was trimmed by 3 bases and the J gene end by 0 bases; junction bases not matched to a gene: 8. The CDR3 DNA sequence: TGTGCCAGCAGCGCCGCCCTCGGACAGGGGGTGAACACTGAAGCTTTCTTT. The encoded protein is CASSAALGQGVNTEAFF.

This CDR3 is CASSGDRGRGSRRSTDTQYF. CDR3 in DNA: TGCGCCAGCAGCGGGGACAGGGGGCGAGGGAGTAGGAGGAGCACAGATACGCAGTATTTT. The rearrangement links TRBV5-1 to TRBJ2-3; 12 bases line up with TRBD1. There are 20 residues in the CDR3. The trim removed 4 bases at V and 0 bases at J, leaving 15 bases unmatched. In germline, CDR1 is SGHRS, CDR2 YFSETQ.

V is TRBV28 and J is TRBJ1-5, with a possible D match to TRBD1 (6 bases). V lost 4 bases and J 3 bases, leaving 16 bases between the germline ends. CDR1 is MDHEN and CDR2 is SYDVKM in the germline V gene. The CDR3 has 16 amino acids. The CDR3 nucleotides read TGTGCCAGCAGTTCCCAGATGGGGGCCTTCAATCAGCCCCAGCATTTT. Translation gives CASSSQMGAFNQPQHF. Filled out from reference TRBV28 and TRBJ1-5, the complete variable domain reads DVKVTQSSRYLVKRTGEKVFLECVQDMDHENMFWYRQDPGLGLRLIYFSYDVKMKEKGDIPEGYSVSREKKERFSLILESASTNQTSMYLCASSSQMGAFNQPQHFGDGTRLSIL.

This rearrangement joins TRBV5-1 to TRBJ2-7; tentatively, D is TRBD2 (5 bases). V shed 5 bases and J shed 2 bases, with 11 bases lying between them. The V gene's germline CDR1 is SGHRS and CDR2 YFSETQ. The CDR3 spans 13 residues. CDR3 nucleotide sequence: TGCGCCAGCAGTTGGGAGTCGACCTACGAGCAGTACTTC. As protein: CASSWESTYEQYF.

In its sample, this clone was seen once. This chain joins TRBV12-5 and TRBJ2-1, with 10 nucleotides matching TRBD2. V shed 6 bases and J 3 bases; nucleotides not matched to a gene: 5. Germline assignment: CDR1 LGHNT and CDR2 FRNRAP. This CDR3 comprises 15 residues. The CDR3 loop is CASGWVAGGYNEQFF. The DNA of the CDR3 is TGTGCTAGTGGGTGGGTAGCGGGAGGCTACAATGAGCAGTTCTTC.

The genes are TRBV27 and TRBJ1-2; D not certain. Germline CDR1 MNHEY, CDR2 SMNVEV (reference sequence). V was shortened by 1 base and J by 6 bases, with 12 bases between the two germline ends. This CDR3 has 14 amino acids. This chain's CDR3 is CASSLFGEKDGYTF. The CDR3 DNA reads TGTGCCAGCAGTTTATTCGGGGAGAAGGATGGCTACACCTTC.

The V gene is TRBV6-5, the J gene TRBJ2-7; 8 bases are shared with TRBD2. V shed 5 bases, J shed 4 bases, and the junction held 10 bases outside the gene matches. This CDR3 comprises 15 residues. Per germline, CDR1 MNHEY and CDR2 SVGAGI. CDR3 sequence: CASSTIGGGGYEQYF. CDR3 DNA sequence: TGTGCCAGCAGTACGATCGGGGGGGGAGGGTACGAGCAGTACTTC.

The V and J genes are TRBV9 and TRBJ2-2; 7 nucleotides align to TRBD2. Germline V gives CDR1 SGDLS, CDR2 YYNGEE. The junction had 5 bases not matched to a gene; V was cut back by 0 bases and J by 3 bases. CDR3 length equals 16 residues. The CDR3: CASSVEAGRDTGELFF. CDR3 sequence (DNA): TGTGCCAGCAGCGTAGAAGCGGGGAGGGACACCGGGGAGCTGTTTTTT.

This chain connects TRBV4-3 to TRBJ1-2, with D hard to call. The V gene lost 0 bases and the J gene lost 7 bases, with 18 bases spanning the gap. CDR3 length: 16 residues. Germline V gene sequence: CDR1 LGHNA, CDR2 YSLEER. The CDR3 spells CASSQDGPGLDRGYTF. CDR3 sequence (DNA): TGCGCCAGCAGCCAAGATGGCCCAGGTTTGGATCGTGGCTACACCTTC.

This sequence joins TRBV11-2 and TRBJ2-3, with 7 bases identical to TRBD1. V dropped 0 bases and J dropped 1; count of bases not matched to a gene: 4. The germline CDR1 and CDR2 sequences are SGHAT and FQNNGV. The CDR3 extends over 16 amino acids. The CDR3 reads CASSLEGGFGTDTQYF. In nucleotides, the CDR3 is TGTGCCAGCAGCTTAGAAGGGGGCTTCGGCACAGATACGCAGTATTTT.

This chain connects TRBV12-5 to TRBJ2-1; D might be TRBD2 (5 bases). The germline V gene encodes CDR1 LGHNT and CDR2 FRNRAP. The V end was cut by 7 bases, the J end by 4 bases, with 17 bases between. This CDR3 comprises 15 residues. The CDR3 DNA is TGTGCTAGTGCCCCGGCCACGGGATTTTACAATGAGCAGTTCTTC. This gives the protein CASAPATGFYNEQFF.

The chain employs TRBV6-5 and TRBJ1-1; a possible D gene is TRBD1 (5 bases). Germline V CDR1 and CDR2: MNHEY, SVGAGI. V lost 5 bases and J lost 4, with 17 bases in between. The CDR3 totals 15 residues. CDR3 DNA sequence: TGTGCCAGCAGTCCCCCTGATGGGGGGGTCACTGAAGCTTTCTTT. Its translation is CASSPPDGGVTEAFF.

The gene calls are TRBV7-2 and TRBJ2-1; 13 positions agree with TRBD2. Germline CDR1 is SGHTA and CDR2 is FQGNSA. This CDR3 has 16 residues. V lost 4 bases, J lost 4 bases, and 4 bases stayed unmatched. The CDR3 sequence is CASSSRTSGSYNEQFF. CDR3 DNA sequence: TGTGCCAGCAGCTCGCGGACTAGCGGGAGTTACAATGAGCAGTTCTTC.

The chain links TRBV5-4 to TRBJ2-7; 9 nucleotides line up with TRBD2. V was pared by 2 bases and J by 1 base, with 4 bases of the junction left unmatched. From germline, CDR1 is SGHNT and CDR2 YYREEE (reference sequence). This CDR3 contains 15 residues. CDR3 sequence reads: CASSFLAGESYEQYF. For the CDR3, the DNA is TGTGCCAGCAGCTTCTTAGCGGGAGAATCCTACGAGCAGTACTTC. The entire variable domain, with the rest obtained from reference TRBV5-4 and TRBJ2-7, is as follows: ETGVTQSPTHLIKTRGQQVTLRCSSQSGHNTVSWYQQALGQGPQFIFQYYREEENGRGNFPPRFSGLQFPNYSSELNVNALELDDSALYLCASSFLAGESYEQYFGPGTRLTVT.